These 25 T cell receptor beta chains share one sample of origin, sequenced in a study of OX40 agonist ivuxolimab in advanced cancers. Data came from immunoSEQ multiplex PCR; TCRdb stores just in-frame clones and leaves some out. The table shows about 59,000 clones, with over 80% occurring only once. This specimen was CD4+ or CD8+ T cells sorted from blood, taken in a trial of the OX40 agonist ivuxolimab. Receptor source: an adult with an advanced solid tumor such as melanoma, head and neck, liver or kidney cancer.

CDR3 residues: CAWSLTGNQPQHF. The DNA of the CDR3 is TGTGCCTGGAGCCTCACAGGGAATCAGCCCCAGCATTTT. The chain combines TRBV30 with TRBJ1-5; perhaps TRBD1 as D (6 bases). V shed 3 bases and J shed 4 bases, with 10 bases lying between them. Germline assignment: CDR1 GTSNPN and CDR2 SVGIG (reference sequence). This CDR3 spans 13 amino acids.

The chain employs TRBV21-1 and TRBJ1-6. TRBV21-1 represents a pseudogene. CDR3 length: 14 residues. The CDR3 region has the DNA TGTGCCAGCAGCAAGGAGGGCAGTAATTCACCCCTCCACTTT. Protein: CASSKEGSNSPLHF.

The sample holds a few counts of this clone. The chain links TRBV25-1 to TRBJ2-1; D not certain. Germline assignment: CDR1 MGHDK and CDR2 SYGVNS. The CDR3 sequence is 11 residues long. Trimming took 10 bases from V and 7 from J, leaving 11 bases between them. CDR3 DNA: TGTGCCACCACGGCCGGAAATGAGCAGTTCTTC. Residues: CATTAGNEQFF. Full variable domain (missing parts from reference TRBV25-1 and TRBJ2-1): EADIYQTPRYLVIGTGKKITLECSQTMGHDKMYWYQQDPGMELHLIHYSYGVNSTEKGDLSSESTVSRIRTEHFPLTLESARPSHTSQYLCATTAGNEQFFGPGTRLTVL.

Only a few counts were recorded for this clone. V is TRBV5-1 and J is TRBJ2-3; 12 bases are a match to TRBD2. Unmatched junction bases numbered 5, after V lost 4 bases and J lost 2 bases. The V gene's germline CDR1 is SGHRS and CDR2 YFSETQ. This CDR3 spans 16 amino acids. CDR3 in amino acids: CASSIGLAGPTDTQYF. The CDR3 DNA is TGCGCCAGCAGCATCGGACTAGCGGGACCCACAGATACGCAGTATTTT.

This clone has only a few counts. This rearrangement joins TRBV5-5 to TRBJ2-3; D is tentatively TRBD1 or TRBD2 (5 bases each). This CDR3 is built from 16 residues. The V gene's germline CDR1 is SGHKS and CDR2 YYEKEE (reference sequence). Deletions cut 0 bases from V and 6 bases from J, with 17 bases between. In DNA form, the CDR3 reads TGTGCCAGCAGCTTGGAGGGGCAGGGACCCGGGGATACGCAGTATTTT. It codes for CASSLEGQGPGDTQYF.

The chain couples TRBV29-1 to TRBJ2-3, with TRBD2 identical over 7 bases. CDR1 SQVTM and CDR2 ANQGSEA come from the germline V gene. V was clipped by 7 bases and J by 4 bases; unmatched bases: 8. The CDR3 runs 13 residues. CDR3 nucleotides: TGCAGCGCACCCCGACTAGCACCAGATACGCAGTATTTT. Translating it yields CSAPRLAPDTQYF.

V usage is TRBV27 and J usage is TRBJ2-1; the D gene is possibly TRBD2 (5 bases). Germline V CDR1 and CDR2: MNHEY, SMNVEV (reference sequence). This CDR3 region has 16 residues. Trimming shortened V by 4 bases and J by 6 bases, and 19 bases separated the two germline ends. In DNA form, the CDR3 reads TGTGCCAGCAGTTCCGCTCGGGCGGGCAAGGTCAATGAGCAGTTCTTC. As protein: CASSSARAGKVNEQFF.

The V gene is TRBV11-2, the J gene TRBJ2-5, with D perhaps being TRBD1 or TRBD2 (6 bases each). The end of the DNA fits TRBJ2-7 better, so the J call may be wrong. CDR1 SGHAT and CDR2 FQNNGV come from the germline V gene. This CDR3 contains 16 residues. The CDR3 sequence is CASSEGLGGAGYEQYF. The DNA for the CDR3 is TGTGCCAGCAGCGAAGGTCTCGGGGGCGCGGGGTACGAGCAGTACTTC.

The genes are TRBV4-1 and TRBJ2-3, with 11 bases matching TRBD2. Germline-derived CDR1 and CDR2 are MGHRA and YSYEKL. This CDR3 is 18 amino acids long. Trimming took 8 bases from V and 0 from J; bases not matched to a gene: 13. DNA of the CDR3: TGCGCCAGCGCAAAAGGGACTAGCGGATACCTTAGCACAGATACGCAGTATTTT. It specifies CASAKGTSGYLSTDTQYF.

This clone was observed once. The V call is TRBV29-1, the J call TRBJ2-7; 8 nucleotides align to TRBD2. Trimming cost V 5 bases and J 5 bases; bases outside gene matches: 5. Germline V lookup: CDR1 SQVTM, CDR2 ANQGSEA. The CDR3 covers 12 residues. The CDR3 region is CSVHPGGDEQYF. The CDR3 nucleotides read TGCAGCGTTCATCCGGGAGGGGACGAGCAGTACTTC.

The chain recombines TRBV6-5 with TRBJ1-2, with no clear D. The germline V gene encodes CDR1 MNHEY and CDR2 SVGAGI. This CDR3 contains 11 residues. Trimming took off 8 bases at V and 2 bases at J, with 6 bases between the two ends. CDR3 residues: CASWRNYGYTF. CDR3 nucleotide sequence: TGTGCCAGCTGGCGGAACTATGGCTACACCTTC.

The CDR3 DNA sequence: TGTGCCAGCAGCTCCCAGGGGGCCCTCCAAGGAATCTCTGGAAACACCATATATTTT. This encodes CASSSQGALQGISGNTIYF. The genes are TRBV9 and TRBJ1-3; 8 bases map to TRBD1. The CDR3 runs 19 residues. V shed 4 bases and J 0 bases; nucleotides not matched to a gene: 15. Germline V lookup: CDR1 SGDLS, CDR2 YYNGEE.

The genes are TRBV5-6 and TRBJ2-7; the D gene is possibly TRBD2 (7 bases). Germline-derived CDR1 and CDR2 are SGHDT and YYEEEE. Trimming removed 3 bases from V and 2 bases from J, with 18 bases in between. The CDR3 consists of 16 residues. CDR3 DNA sequence: TGTGCCAGCAGCTACGGGGGGCCCCTGGGGGCCTACGAGCAGTACTTC. Residues: CASSYGGPLGAYEQYF. Together with reference TRBV5-6 and TRBJ2-7, the CDR3 gives the full variable domain: DAGVTQSPTHLIKTRGQQVTLRCSPKSGHDTVSWYQQALGQGPQFIFQYYEEEERQRGNFPDRFSGHQFPNYSSELNVNALLLGDSALYLCASSYGGPLGAYEQYFGPGTRLTVT.

In this sample, this clone turned up once. The CDR3 loop is CARHMRTGGLDGYTF. The CDR3 DNA reads as TGTGCCAGACATATGCGGACAGGGGGCTTGGATGGCTACACCTTC. The V call is TRBV10-3, the J call TRBJ1-2, with 11 bases lining up with TRBD1. Trimming removed 10 bases from V and 6 bases from J; junction bases left unmatched: 13. CDR3 length: 15 residues. Germline loops: CDR1 ENHRY, CDR2 SYGVKD.

This clone was seen once. The genes are TRBV18 and TRBJ2-2, with 9 bases fitting TRBD1. The CDR3 runs 15 residues. The junction had 3 bases not matched to a gene; V was cut back by 3 bases and J by 4 bases. CDR1 and CDR2 from the germline V gene are KGHSH and LQKENI. The CDR3 sequence is CASSPGTGSTGELFF. The CDR3, as DNA: TGTGCCAGCTCACCGGGGACAGGGAGCACCGGGGAGCTGTTTTTT. Combining the CDR3 with reference TRBV18 and TRBJ2-2 gives the whole variable domain NAGVMQNPRHLVRRRGQEARLRCSPMKGHSHVYWYRQLPEEGLKFMVYLQKENIIDESGMPKERFSAEFPKEGPSILRIQQVVRGDSAAYFCASSPGTGSTGELFFGEGSRLTVL.

The chain combines TRBV5-5 with TRBJ1-4; unclear D gene. The CDR3 runs 14 residues. CDR1 and CDR2 from the germline V gene are SGHKS and YYEKEE (reference sequence). V lost 7 bases and J 8 bases, leaving 18 bases between the germline ends. The CDR3 DNA follows: TGTGCCAGCCACTCAAGGCAGAACTCGGAAAAACTGTTTTTT. Amino acids: CASHSRQNSEKLFF.

This clone showed up just once. The chain recombines TRBV9 with TRBJ2-3; no firm D call. V was trimmed by 1 base and J by 3 bases, leaving 6 bases between them. CDR1 is SGDLS, CDR2 YYNGEE, per germline. CDR3 length equals 13 residues. The CDR3 region is CASSVLLTDTQYF. The CDR3 coding sequence is TGTGCCAGCAGCGTACTTCTAACAGATACGCAGTATTTT. Full variable domain (rest looked up from reference TRBV9 and TRBJ2-3): DSGVTQTPKHLITATGQRVTLRCSPRSGDLSVYWYQQSLDQGLQFLIQYYNGEERAKGNILERFSAQQFPDLHSELNLSSLELGDSALYFCASSVLLTDTQYFGPGTRLTVL.

This clone has more than one count but fewer than ten. The chain links TRBV7-3 to TRBJ1-6, with D possibly being TRBD1 (5 bases). V gave up 5 bases and J gave up 6 bases, with 8 bases separating them. CDR1 and CDR2 from the germline V gene are SGHTA and FQGTGA. This CDR3 is built from 13 residues. The CDR3 coding sequence is TGTGCCAGCAGCGGGGACGGTAATTCACCCCTCCACTTT. It specifies CASSGDGNSPLHF.

V and J are TRBV7-9 and TRBJ2-7; 10 nucleotides match TRBD2. J lost 0 bases, V lost 5 bases, and 4 bases had no gene match. This CDR3 has 15 amino acids. The germline V gene has CDR1 SEHNR and CDR2 FQNEAQ (reference sequence). The DNA for the CDR3 is TGTGCCAGCAGCAAAACTAGCGGGGTCTCCTACGAGCAGTACTTC. It yields the protein CASSKTSGVSYEQYF.

This clone was detected only once. The gene calls are TRBV18 and TRBJ2-2; 8 positions agree with TRBD2. The CDR3 is made up of 16 amino acids. Germline CDR1 is KGHSH and CDR2 is LQKENI. V dropped 2 bases and J dropped 0; count of bases not matched to a gene: 2. The CDR3 DNA sequence: TGTGCCAGCTCACCATTAGCGGGATCGAACACCGGGGAGCTGTTTTTT. It codes for CASSPLAGSNTGELFF.

The J gene is TRBJ2-2, the V gene TRBV7-2; D is uncertain. Germline values: CDR1 SGHTA, CDR2 FQGNSA. CDR3 size: 16 residues. Trimming stripped 8 bases from V and 8 bases from J, with 24 bases between. CDR3: CASRRGDRFPWGELFF. The CDR3 coding sequence is TGTGCCAGCCGCCGTGGTGACCGATTCCCCTGGGGGGAGCTGTTTTTT.

The chain links TRBV6-5 to TRBJ2-7; D not resolved. The CDR3 extends over 15 amino acids. Germline-derived CDR1 and CDR2 are MNHEY and SVGAGI. V dropped 1 base and J dropped 0 bases, with 10 bases sitting between them. The CDR3 loop is CASSYWSGSSYEQYF. Written as DNA, the CDR3 is TGTGCCAGCAGTTACTGGTCAGGTTCCTCCTACGAGCAGTACTTC.

The chain employs TRBV9 and TRBJ1-2; the match to TRBD1 covers 8 bases. CDR1 and CDR2 (germline): SGDLS, YYNGEE. The CDR3 is 17 amino acids. J was trimmed by 4 bases and V by 0 bases; bases with no gene match: 11. For the CDR3, the DNA is TGTGCCAGCAGCGTAGGAGGAGCAGGGGGCTTTACCTATGGCTACACCTTC. Protein sequence: CASSVGGAGGFTYGYTF.

This clone turned up a few times. The chain couples TRBV7-9 to TRBJ1-3; D is uncertain. The germline CDR1 and CDR2 sequences are SEHNR and FQNEAQ (reference sequence). The length of the CDR3 is 15 residues. Trimming cost V 6 bases and J 2 bases, with 14 bases left between them. CDR3 sequence reads: CASRPGFGTGNTIYF. As DNA, the CDR3 is TGTGCCAGCAGACCAGGCTTTGGTACTGGAAACACCATATATTTT.

The V gene is TRBV7-2, the J gene TRBJ2-1; perhaps TRBD1 as D (6 bases). The germline V gene has CDR1 SGHTA and CDR2 FQGNSA. The CDR3 runs 14 residues. The V gene lost 11 bases and the J gene lost 3 bases, with 17 bases spanning the gap. CDR3 in DNA: TGTGCCTCGGCGCACGCAGGGGTCTACAATGAGCAGTTCTTC. Its protein product is CASAHAGVYNEQFF.